This T cell receptor (beta chain) was profiled in a study of blood T cell repertoires in COVID-19. Study-wide context: Sites across the United States, Italy and Spain contributed samples from acute and convalescent COVID-19.

Original handling: Estimated nucleated cell counts came from reference gene primer amplification. Sequencing was performed with immunoSEQ multiplex PCR; in TCRdb, only in-frame clones are kept and a portion is missing. V and J calls plus clone size are reproduced from that table; the DNA served to infer D and trimming. The sample consists of tens of thousands of clones, approximately 87% of them appearing once. V shed 3 bases and J 2 bases; nucleotides not matched to a gene: 4. This CDR3 is 15 amino acids long. CDR1 and CDR2 from the germline V gene are ENHRY and SYGVKD. The receptor was isolated from a man older than 75 in a cohort sampled during active COVID-19. The sequencing sample was made of peripheral blood. The rearrangement joins TRBV10-3 to TRBJ1-5, with TRBD1 matching over 7 bases. The CDR3 nucleotides are TGTGCCATCAGTGAAGGGCAGGGGGGCAATCAGCCCCAGCATTTT. This gives the protein CAISEGQGGNQPQHF.